A single sample is the source of the 8 T cell receptor beta chains below, sequenced in a study of shared clonotypes between healthy human individuals (dated by TCRdb to 2019 to 2021). The library was generated by the immunoSEQ multiplex PCR assay. Drawn from immuneACCESS, this table holds only the in-frame rearrangements with V and J called that TCRdb kept. Clones are partly lost; checked studies trace under half to an unresolved V gene and leave the rest unexplained. The sample table contains more than 1 million clones; only one count was recorded for approximately 80% of them. Under 0.65% of the sample belongs to the ten largest clones. Sequences were obtained from memory CD4+ T cells from PBMCs. The cell subset or site label, as the study defines it: CD45RA-negative fraction. Receptors originate from a man younger than 35 in good health. Some clones in this sample may be carry-over from other donors' samples.

The genes are TRBV2 and TRBJ1-2, with D tentatively TRBD1 (5 bases). Germline-derived CDR1 and CDR2 are SNHLY and FYNNEI. V dropped 6 bases and J dropped 8 bases, with 13 bases sitting between them. This CDR3 spans 12 amino acids. CDR3 nucleotide sequence: TGTGCCAGCAGGTCGGGGGATCGGGGCTACACCTTC. Translated: CASRSGDRGYTF.

There are a few counts of this clone. V gene TRBV29-1 combines with J gene TRBJ1-1; unclear D gene. The CDR3 sequence is 13 residues long. Looked up from germline, CDR1 is SQVTM and CDR2 is ANQGSEA. The V and J ends lost 7 bases and 1 base respectively, with 13 bases between them. CDR3 protein: CSAKPDGNTEAFF. CDR3 sequence (DNA): TGCAGCGCCAAACCCGACGGGAACACTGAAGCTTTCTTT.

V gene TRBV28 combines with J gene TRBJ1-4; weak D call: TRBD1 (5 bases). The V gene's germline CDR1 is MDHEN and CDR2 SYDVKM. The CDR3 has 12 amino acids. V gave up 6 bases and J gave up 8 bases, with 10 bases separating them. The CDR3 nucleotides are TGTGCCAGCAGGAGGGGCGCGGAAAAACTGTTTTTT. Its protein product is CASRRGAEKLFF.

This clone was detected only once. The rearrangement joins TRBV6-1 to TRBJ1-4; TRBD1 matches at 7 bases. There are 15 residues in the CDR3. V shed 8 bases and J 5 bases; nucleotides not matched to a gene: 11. Germline V gene sequence: CDR1 MNHNS, CDR2 SASEGT. The CDR3 loop reads CASGSRTGTNEKLFF. CDR3 nucleotides: TGTGCCAGCGGATCCCGGACAGGAACAAATGAAAAACTGTTTTTT.

As regards this clone: A clone one base away is much larger, so this may be a read error. The chain couples TRBV11-2 to TRBJ2-7; D not resolved. CDR1 and CDR2 from the germline V gene are SGHAT and FQNNGV. This CDR3 region has 11 residues. Trimming took off 5 bases at V and 3 bases at J, with 5 bases between the two ends. The CDR3 is CASSPNYEQYF. The CDR3 coding sequence is TGTGCCAGCAGCCCCAACTACGAGCAGTACTTC.

This sequence joins TRBV7-9 and TRBJ2-7, with TRBD1 matching over 7 bases. The CDR3 totals 15 residues. The trim removed 5 bases at V and 5 bases at J, leaving 12 bases unmatched. Germline V gives CDR1 SEHNR, CDR2 FQNEAQ (reference sequence). The CDR3 protein is CASSARGQVGDEQYF. The CDR3 coding sequence is TGTGCCAGCAGCGCCCGAGGACAGGTGGGGGACGAGCAGTACTTC.

J is TRBJ2-1 and V is TRBV7-2, with 14 bases fitting TRBD2. Germline V gives CDR1 SGHTA, CDR2 FQGNSA. V shed 1 base and J 4 bases; nucleotides not matched to a gene: 0. This CDR3 is built from 16 residues. The CDR3 loop is CASSLGLAGGYNEQFF. CDR3 coding DNA: TGTGCCAGCAGCTTAGGACTAGCGGGGGGGTACAATGAGCAGTTCTTC.

The chain recombines TRBV5-1 with TRBJ2-2, with 7 bases that match TRBD1. Per germline, CDR1 SGHRS and CDR2 YFSETQ. The CDR3 totals 17 residues. J lost 3 bases, V lost 4 bases, and 12 bases had no gene match. The CDR3 reads CASSTSQPTGYTGELFF. The CDR3 DNA reads TGCGCCAGCAGCACTTCCCAACCGACAGGGTACACCGGGGAGCTGTTTTTT.